This TCR beta chain was identified during a study of T cell responses to AZD1222 COVID-19 vaccine. The overall study: It was second doses at about 4 or about 12 weeks that were pooled. Points from the study as a whole: Repertoires were obtained solely post-peak T cell response. Of the AZD1222 recipients, only five to seven were seropositive at baseline.

Clones were read by immunoSEQ multiplex PCR, and TCRdb kept only the in-frame ones, dropping some. The table has roughly 150,000 clones, approximately 90% seen once; the top ten hold approximately 2%. The V gene's germline CDR1 is GTSNPN and CDR2 SVGIG (reference sequence). The CDR3 contains 12 residues. Trimming took 4 bases from V and 0 from J, leaving 4 bases between them. A remark on this clone: As yet, its antigen is unknown.

This TCR was recovered from an adult in good health. The starting material was peripheral blood, obtained on day 0 of AZD1222 vaccination. This sequence joins TRBV30 and TRBJ1-3, with D unresolved. CDR3 residues: CAWTSSGNTIYF. Written as DNA, the CDR3 is TGTGCCTGGACGAGCTCTGGAAACACCATATATTTT.